The rows below give T cell receptor beta chains drawn from one sample of a study of T cell responses to AZD1222 COVID-19 vaccine. Generated by immunoSEQ multiplex PCR, the TCRdb table keeps only in-frame clones and is missing some. The table includes some 200,000 clones, approximately 90% detected once. Sequences were derived from peripheral blood, sampled on day 0 of AZD1222 vaccination. These receptors were collected from an adult in good health. The CDR3 runs from the conserved cysteine through the conserved F or W. A D gene is named only where the DNA matches it firmly. Not every row has a clone size; where given, it reads once, few, many or a size class.

j_call: TRBJ2-7
v_call: TRBV19
clone_size: NA
d_call: TRBD1
cdr3_length: 17
cdr3_aa: CASSMRGGGTGVYEQYF
cdr3_nt: TGTGCCAGTAGTATGAGGGGAGGCGGGACAGGAGTCTACGAGCAGTACTTC

j_call: TRBJ2-7
v_call: TRBV27
clone_size: NA
d_call: TRBD1
cdr3_length: 13
cdr3_aa: CASSQDRGYEQYF
cdr3_nt: TGTGCCAGCAGCCAGGACAGGGGTTACGAGCAGTACTTC

j_call: TRBJ2-2
v_call: TRBV10-3
clone_size: NA
d_call: NA
cdr3_length: 12
cdr3_aa: CAIIAGTGELFF
cdr3_nt: TGTGCCATCATCGCGGGCACCGGGGAGCTGTTTTTT

j_call: TRBJ1-1
v_call: TRBV27
clone_size: NA
d_call: NA
cdr3_length: 14
cdr3_aa: CASSSQFMNTEAFF
cdr3_nt: TGTGCCAGCAGTTCACAATTCATGAACACTGAAGCTTTCTTT

j_call: TRBJ1-1
v_call: TRBV10-3
clone_size: NA
d_call: NA
cdr3_length: 13
cdr3_aa: CAIGEKMNTEAFF
cdr3_nt: TGTGCCATCGGCGAAAAGATGAACACTGAAGCTTTCTTT

j_call: TRBJ2-7
v_call: TRBV4-3
clone_size: NA
d_call: NA
cdr3_length: 15
cdr3_aa: CASSQEGGMGYEQYF
cdr3_nt: TGCGCCAGCAGCCAAGAGGGGGGTATGGGCTACGAGCAGTACTTC

j_call: TRBJ2-3
v_call: TRBV6-5
clone_size: NA
d_call: NA
cdr3_length: 14
cdr3_aa: CASSYRVGTDTQYF
cdr3_nt: TGTGCCAGCAGTTACCGAGTAGGCACAGATACGCAGTATTTT

j_call: TRBJ2-3
v_call: TRBV7-3
clone_size: few
d_call: NA
cdr3_length: 18
cdr3_aa: CASSPNRGHGGDADTQYF
cdr3_nt: TGTGCCAGCAGCCCAAACCGGGGGCACGGGGGAGACGCAGATACGCAGTATTTT

j_call: TRBJ2-5
v_call: TRBV29-1
clone_size: NA
d_call: NA
cdr3_length: 14
cdr3_aa: CSAKVAGDRGTQYF
cdr3_nt: TGCAGCGCGAAAGTAGCGGGAGACAGGGGGACCCAGTACTTC

j_call: TRBJ1-1
v_call: TRBV18
clone_size: NA
d_call: TRBD1
cdr3_length: 15
cdr3_aa: CASSPPQGQNTEAFF
cdr3_nt: TGTGCCAGCTCACCACCACAGGGGCAGAACACTGAAGCTTTCTTT

j_call: TRBJ2-7
v_call: TRBV15
clone_size: NA
d_call: TRBD1
cdr3_length: 14
cdr3_aa: CATATGTVTYEQYF
cdr3_nt: TGTGCCACGGCGACTGGGACAGTGACTTACGAGCAGTACTTC

j_call: TRBJ1-1
v_call: TRBV7-2
clone_size: NA
d_call: NA
cdr3_length: 15
cdr3_aa: CASSLTAPMNTEAFF
cdr3_nt: TGTGCCAGCAGCTTAACGGCACCAATGAACACTGAAGCTTTCTTT

j_call: TRBJ2-1
v_call: TRBV6-1
clone_size: NA
d_call: TRBD2
cdr3_length: 15
cdr3_aa: CASSERGLAGNEQFF
cdr3_nt: TGTGCCAGCAGTGAAAGGGGACTAGCCGGCAATGAGCAGTTCTTC

j_call: TRBJ2-7
v_call: TRBV7-9
clone_size: once
d_call: TRBD1
cdr3_length: 13
cdr3_aa: CASLRDSTYEQYF
cdr3_nt: TGTGCCAGCTTAAGGGACAGTACATACGAGCAGTACTTC

j_call: TRBJ1-2
v_call: TRBV6-5
clone_size: NA
d_call: TRBD1
cdr3_length: 15
cdr3_aa: CASSIQGVSNYGYTF
cdr3_nt: TGTGCCAGCAGCATACAGGGGGTTAGCAACTATGGCTACACCTTC

j_call: TRBJ1-2
v_call: TRBV28
clone_size: NA
d_call: NA
cdr3_length: 14
cdr3_aa: CASSLTGFDYGYTF
cdr3_nt: TGTGCCAGCAGTTTAACAGGGTTTGACTATGGCTACACCTTC

j_call: TRBJ2-7
v_call: TRBV2
clone_size: NA
d_call: TRBD1
cdr3_length: 14
cdr3_aa: CASFGQGSSYEQYF
cdr3_nt: TGTGCCAGCTTCGGACAGGGCAGCTCCTACGAGCAGTACTTC

j_call: TRBJ1-5
v_call: TRBV28
clone_size: NA
d_call: NA
cdr3_length: 15
cdr3_aa: CASSLGGNSNQPQHF
cdr3_nt: TGTGCCAGCAGTTTAGGGGGAAATAGCAATCAGCCCCAGCATTTT

j_call: TRBJ2-7
v_call: TRBV7-3
clone_size: NA
d_call: NA
cdr3_length: 9
cdr3_aa: CASDYEQYF
cdr3_nt: TGTGCCAGCGACTACGAGCAGTACTTC

j_call: TRBJ2-1
v_call: TRBV24-1
clone_size: NA
d_call: TRBD2
cdr3_length: 19
cdr3_aa: CATSATGTSGRAPIHEQFF
cdr3_nt: TGTGCCACCAGCGCCACCGGGACTAGCGGGAGGGCGCCCATCCATGAGCAGTTCTTC

j_call: TRBJ1-4
v_call: TRBV7-9
clone_size: NA
d_call: TRBD1
cdr3_length: 15
cdr3_aa: CASLNGGQAEEKLFF
cdr3_nt: TGTGCCAGCCTCAACGGTGGACAGGCGGAAGAAAAACTGTTTTTT

j_call: TRBJ2-3
v_call: TRBV19
clone_size: NA
d_call: NA
cdr3_length: 14
cdr3_aa: CASSIGPSRDTQYF
cdr3_nt: TGTGCCAGTAGTATAGGGCCGAGTCGGGATACGCAGTATTTT

j_call: TRBJ1-2
v_call: TRBV10-3
clone_size: NA
d_call: NA
cdr3_length: 12
cdr3_aa: CAISPRLYGYTF
cdr3_nt: TGTGCCATCAGTCCGAGACTCTATGGCTACACCTTC

j_call: TRBJ1-2
v_call: TRBV9
clone_size: NA
d_call: NA
cdr3_length: 14
cdr3_aa: CASSPHETNYGYTF
cdr3_nt: TGTGCCAGCAGCCCTCATGAGACTAACTATGGCTACACCTTC

j_call: TRBJ1-5
v_call: TRBV11-2
clone_size: NA
d_call: TRBD1
cdr3_length: 16
cdr3_aa: CASSWGTDRGNQPQHF
cdr3_nt: TGTGCCAGCAGCTGGGGGACCGACAGGGGCAATCAGCCCCAGCATTTT

j_call: TRBJ1-3
v_call: TRBV7-2
clone_size: NA
d_call: NA
cdr3_length: 15
cdr3_aa: CASRSGPTSGNTIYF
cdr3_nt: TGTGCCAGCAGGTCGGGACCGACTTCTGGAAACACCATATATTTT

j_call: TRBJ2-1
v_call: TRBV27
clone_size: NA
d_call: TRBD2
cdr3_length: 17
cdr3_aa: CASSLGGRGGSENEQFF
cdr3_nt: TGTGCCAGCAGTTTAGGGGGCCGGGGGGGCTCGGAAAATGAGCAGTTCTTC